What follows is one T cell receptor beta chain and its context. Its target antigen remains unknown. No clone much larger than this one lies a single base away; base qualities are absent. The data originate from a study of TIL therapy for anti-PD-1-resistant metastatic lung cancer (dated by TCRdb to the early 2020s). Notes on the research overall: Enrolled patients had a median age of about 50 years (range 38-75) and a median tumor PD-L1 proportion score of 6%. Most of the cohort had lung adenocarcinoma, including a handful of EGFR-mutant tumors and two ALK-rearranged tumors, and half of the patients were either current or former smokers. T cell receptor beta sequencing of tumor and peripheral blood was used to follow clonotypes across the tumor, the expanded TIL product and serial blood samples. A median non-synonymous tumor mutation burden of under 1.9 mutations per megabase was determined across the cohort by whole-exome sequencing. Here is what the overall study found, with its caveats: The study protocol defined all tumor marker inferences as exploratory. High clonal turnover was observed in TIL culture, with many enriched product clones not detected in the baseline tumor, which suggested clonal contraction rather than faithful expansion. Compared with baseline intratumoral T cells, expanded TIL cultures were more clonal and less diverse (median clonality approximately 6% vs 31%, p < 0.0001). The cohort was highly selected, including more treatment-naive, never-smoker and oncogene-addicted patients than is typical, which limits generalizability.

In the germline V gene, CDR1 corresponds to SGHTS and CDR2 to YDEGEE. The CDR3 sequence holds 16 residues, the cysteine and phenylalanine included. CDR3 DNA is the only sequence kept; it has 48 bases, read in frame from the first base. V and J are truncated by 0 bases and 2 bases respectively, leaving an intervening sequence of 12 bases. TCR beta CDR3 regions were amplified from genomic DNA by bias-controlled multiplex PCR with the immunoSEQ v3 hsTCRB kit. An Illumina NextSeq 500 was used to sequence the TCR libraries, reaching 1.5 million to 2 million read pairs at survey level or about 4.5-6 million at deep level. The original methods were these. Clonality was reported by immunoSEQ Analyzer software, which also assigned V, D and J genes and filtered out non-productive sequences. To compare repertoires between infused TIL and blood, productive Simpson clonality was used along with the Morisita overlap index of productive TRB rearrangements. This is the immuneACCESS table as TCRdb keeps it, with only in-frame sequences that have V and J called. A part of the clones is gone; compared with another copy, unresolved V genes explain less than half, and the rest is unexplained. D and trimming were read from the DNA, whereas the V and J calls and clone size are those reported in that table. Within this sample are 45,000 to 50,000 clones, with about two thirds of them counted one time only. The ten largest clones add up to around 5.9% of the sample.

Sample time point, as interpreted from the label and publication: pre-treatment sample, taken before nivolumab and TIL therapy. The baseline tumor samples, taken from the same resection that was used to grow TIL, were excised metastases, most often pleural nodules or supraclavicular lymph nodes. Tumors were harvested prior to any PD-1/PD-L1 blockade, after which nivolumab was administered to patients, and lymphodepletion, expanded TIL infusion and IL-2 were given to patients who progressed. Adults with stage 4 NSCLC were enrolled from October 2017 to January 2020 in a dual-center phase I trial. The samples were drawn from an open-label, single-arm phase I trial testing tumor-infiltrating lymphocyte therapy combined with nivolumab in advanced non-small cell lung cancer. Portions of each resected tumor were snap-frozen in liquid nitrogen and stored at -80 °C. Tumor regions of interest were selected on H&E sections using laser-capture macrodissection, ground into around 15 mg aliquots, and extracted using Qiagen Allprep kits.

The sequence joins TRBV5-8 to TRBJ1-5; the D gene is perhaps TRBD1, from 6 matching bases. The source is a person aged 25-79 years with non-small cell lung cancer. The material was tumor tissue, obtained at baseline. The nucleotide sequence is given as TGTGCCAGCAGCTTGGTACAGGGCGCCCGCAATCAGCCCCAGCATTTT. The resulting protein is CASSLVQGARNQPQHF.